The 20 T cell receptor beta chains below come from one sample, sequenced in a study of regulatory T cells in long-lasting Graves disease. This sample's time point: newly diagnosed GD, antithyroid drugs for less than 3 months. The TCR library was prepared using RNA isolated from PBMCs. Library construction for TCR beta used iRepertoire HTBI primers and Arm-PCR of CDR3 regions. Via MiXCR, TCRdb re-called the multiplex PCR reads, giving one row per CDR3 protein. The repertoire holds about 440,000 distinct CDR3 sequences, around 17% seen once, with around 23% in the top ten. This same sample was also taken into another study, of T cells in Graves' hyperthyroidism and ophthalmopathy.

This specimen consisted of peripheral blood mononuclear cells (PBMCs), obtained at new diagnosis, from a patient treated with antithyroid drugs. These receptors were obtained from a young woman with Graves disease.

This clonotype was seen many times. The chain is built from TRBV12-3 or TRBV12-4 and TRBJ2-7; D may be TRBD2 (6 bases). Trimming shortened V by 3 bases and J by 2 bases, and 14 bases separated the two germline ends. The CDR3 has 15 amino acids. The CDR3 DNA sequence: TGTGCCAGCAGTTTCCTCGGCGGGAAAACCTACGAGCAGTACTTC. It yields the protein CASSFLGGKTYEQYF.

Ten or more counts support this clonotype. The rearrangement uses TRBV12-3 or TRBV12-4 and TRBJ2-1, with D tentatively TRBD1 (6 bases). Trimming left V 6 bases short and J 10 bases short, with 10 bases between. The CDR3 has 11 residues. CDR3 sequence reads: CASRLGTEQFF. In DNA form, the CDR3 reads TGTGCCAGCAGACTGGGGACAGAGCAGTTCTTC.

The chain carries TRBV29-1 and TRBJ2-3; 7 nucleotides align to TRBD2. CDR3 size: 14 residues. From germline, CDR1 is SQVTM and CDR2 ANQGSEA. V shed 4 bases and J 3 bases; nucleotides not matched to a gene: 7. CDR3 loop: CSVGRSGSTDTQYF. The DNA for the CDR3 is TGCAGCGTTGGACGTAGCGGGTCAACAGATACGCAGTATTTT.

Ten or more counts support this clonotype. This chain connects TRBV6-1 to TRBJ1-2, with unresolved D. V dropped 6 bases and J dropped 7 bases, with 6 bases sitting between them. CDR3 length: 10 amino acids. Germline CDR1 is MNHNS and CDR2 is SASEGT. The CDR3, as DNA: TGTGCCAGCAGCGAGGGTGGCTACACCTTC. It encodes CASSEGGYTF.

CDR3 coding DNA: TGTGCCAGCAGCTTAGATCGGAGAATGACCGGGGAGCTGTTTTTT. Translating it yields CASSLDRRMTGELFF. This sequence joins TRBV7-2 and TRBJ2-2; no firm D call. The CDR3 runs 15 residues. Between the trimmed V and J ends, which lost 1 base and 5 bases, there was a span of 11 bases. Germline V lookup: CDR1 SGHTA, CDR2 FQGNSA.

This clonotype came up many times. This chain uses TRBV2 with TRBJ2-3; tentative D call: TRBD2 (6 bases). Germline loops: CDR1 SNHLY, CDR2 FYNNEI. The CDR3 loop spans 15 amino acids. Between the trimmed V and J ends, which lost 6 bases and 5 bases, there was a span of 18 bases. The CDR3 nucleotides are TGTGCCAGCAGATCCGGGAGAAGTGGAGGAGATACGCAGTATTTT. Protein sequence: CASRSGRSGGDTQYF.

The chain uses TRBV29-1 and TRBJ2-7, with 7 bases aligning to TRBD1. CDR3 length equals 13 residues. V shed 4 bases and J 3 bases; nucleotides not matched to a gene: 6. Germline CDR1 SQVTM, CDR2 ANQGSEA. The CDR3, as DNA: TGCAGCGTTGCGGGACAGCTTGACTACGAGCAGTACTTC. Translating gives CSVAGQLDYEQYF.

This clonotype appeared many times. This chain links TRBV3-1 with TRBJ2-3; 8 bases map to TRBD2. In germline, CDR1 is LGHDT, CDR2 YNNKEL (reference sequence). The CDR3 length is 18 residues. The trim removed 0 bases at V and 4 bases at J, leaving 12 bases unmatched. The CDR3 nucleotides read TGTGCCAGCAGCCAAGAAGATCGTGAAGCGGGAGACGCAGATACGCAGTATTTT. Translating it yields CASSQEDREAGDADTQYF.

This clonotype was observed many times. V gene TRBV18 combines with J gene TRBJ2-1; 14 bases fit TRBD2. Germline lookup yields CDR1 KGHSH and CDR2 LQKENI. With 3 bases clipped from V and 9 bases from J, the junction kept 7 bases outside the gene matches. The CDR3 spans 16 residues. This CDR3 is CASSPTGLAGEGEQFF. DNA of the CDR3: TGTGCCAGCTCACCGACGGGACTAGCGGGAGAGGGTGAGCAGTTCTTC.

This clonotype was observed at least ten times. Here the CDR3 DNA reads TGCAGCGTTGTCCCTCCCTCTAGCACAGATACGCAGTATTTT. Translated, it gives CSVVPPSSTDTQYF. The chain uses TRBV29-1 and TRBJ2-3, with D hard to call. The CDR3 contains 14 residues. With 4 bases removed from V and 0 bases from J, the gap between germline ends came to 11 bases. CDR1 and CDR2 (germline): SQVTM, ANQGSEA.

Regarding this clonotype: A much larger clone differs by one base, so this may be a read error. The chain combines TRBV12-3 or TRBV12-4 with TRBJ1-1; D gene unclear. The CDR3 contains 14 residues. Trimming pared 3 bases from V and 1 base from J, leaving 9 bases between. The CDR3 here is CASSFNLANTEAFF. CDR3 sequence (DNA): TGTGCCAGCAGTTTCAATCTAGCGAACACTGAAGCTTTCTTT.

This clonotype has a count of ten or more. As DNA, the CDR3 is TGTGCCAGCAGTGGACGACAGTCCTCCTCGCCCAATGAGCAGTTCTTC. Translated: CASSGRQSSSPNEQFF. The chain employs TRBV6-1 and TRBJ2-1; TRBD1 might be the D (5 bases). CDR1 and CDR2 from the germline V gene are MNHNS and SASEGT. The CDR3 consists of 16 residues. The V end was cut by 4 bases, the J end by 6 bases, with 19 bases between.

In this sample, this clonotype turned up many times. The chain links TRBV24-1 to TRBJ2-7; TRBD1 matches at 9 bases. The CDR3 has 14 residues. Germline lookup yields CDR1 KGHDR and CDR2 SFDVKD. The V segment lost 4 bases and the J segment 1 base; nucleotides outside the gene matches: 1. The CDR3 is CATSEDRGSYEQYF. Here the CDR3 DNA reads TGTGCCACCAGTGAAGACAGGGGGTCCTACGAGCAGTACTTC.

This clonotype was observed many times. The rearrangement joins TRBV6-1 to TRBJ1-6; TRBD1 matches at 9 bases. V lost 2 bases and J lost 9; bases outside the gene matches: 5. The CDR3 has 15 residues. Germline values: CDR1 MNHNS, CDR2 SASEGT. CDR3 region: CASSERTGVGSPLHF. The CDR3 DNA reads TGTGCCAGCAGTGAACGGACAGGGGTTGGTTCACCCCTCCACTTT.

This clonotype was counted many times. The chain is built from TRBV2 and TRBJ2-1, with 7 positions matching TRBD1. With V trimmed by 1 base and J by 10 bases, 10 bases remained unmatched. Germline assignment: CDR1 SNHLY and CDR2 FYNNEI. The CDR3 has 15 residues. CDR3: CASSEGGQPPVEQFF. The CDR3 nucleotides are TGTGCCAGCAGTGAAGGGGGACAGCCACCCGTCGAGCAGTTCTTC.

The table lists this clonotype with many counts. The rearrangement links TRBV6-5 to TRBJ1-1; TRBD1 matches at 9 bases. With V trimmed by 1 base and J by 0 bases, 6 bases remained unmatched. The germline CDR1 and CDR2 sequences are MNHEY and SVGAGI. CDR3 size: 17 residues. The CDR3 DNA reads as TGTGCCAGCAGTTACTTCCCAGGACAGGGGATGAACACTGAAGCTTTCTTT. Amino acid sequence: CASSYFPGQGMNTEAFF.

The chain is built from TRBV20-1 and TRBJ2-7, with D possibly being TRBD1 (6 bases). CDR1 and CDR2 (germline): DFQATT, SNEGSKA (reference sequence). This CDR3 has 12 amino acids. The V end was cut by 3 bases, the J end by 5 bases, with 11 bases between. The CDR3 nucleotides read TGCAGTGCTAGGGACAGTATCCACGAGCAGTACTTC. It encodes CSARDSIHEQYF.

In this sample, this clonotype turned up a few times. The CDR3 coding sequence is TGTGCCAGCAGCCGTGACAGGGGGCGCACAGATACGCAGTATTTT. Its protein product is CASSRDRGRTDTQYF. This rearrangement joins TRBV9 to TRBJ2-3; 10 bases align to TRBD1. The germline V gene has CDR1 SGDLS and CDR2 YYNGEE. With V trimmed by 4 bases and J by 1 base, 3 bases remained unmatched. This CDR3 spans 15 amino acids.

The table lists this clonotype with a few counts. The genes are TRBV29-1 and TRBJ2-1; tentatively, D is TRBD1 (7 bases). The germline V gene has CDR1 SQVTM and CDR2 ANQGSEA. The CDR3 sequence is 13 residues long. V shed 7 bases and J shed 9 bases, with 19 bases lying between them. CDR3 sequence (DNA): TGCAGCGACGGACAGGCGGGGTATGCTGAGCAGTTCTTC. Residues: CSDGQAGYAEQFF.

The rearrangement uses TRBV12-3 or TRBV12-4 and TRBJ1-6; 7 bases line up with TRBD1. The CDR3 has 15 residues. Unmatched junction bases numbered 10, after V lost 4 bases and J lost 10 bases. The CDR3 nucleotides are TGTGCCAGCAGTTCTTACCGGGACAGAGACTCACCCCTCCACTTT. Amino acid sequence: CASSSYRDRDSPLHF.